This TCR beta chain emerged from a study of shared clonotypes between healthy human individuals. Study-level findings and limits: For naive CD4 cells, roughly 5.5% of clonotypes were shared across a few donors.

A note on this clone: Its antigen is unknown.

A deep-level run was used for the assay. For every subset, genomic DNA was evenly distributed across several immunoSEQ plates. Clones were read by immunoSEQ multiplex PCR, and TCRdb kept only the in-frame ones, dropping some. Among roughly 2.5 million clones, roughly nine tenths were seen once, and the ten largest hold 0.11% to 0.15%. CDR3 length equals 15 residues. CDR1 is ENHRY and CDR2 is SYGVKD in the germline V gene. The V gene lost 7 bases and the J gene lost 1 base, with 14 bases spanning the gap. Those who donated were healthy HIV-negative adults, with no recent acute infections or vaccinations reported.

The clonotype originates from a young man in good health. Sample: naive CD4+ T cells sorted from blood. As for subset: CD45RA+ positively selected. V is TRBV10-3 and J is TRBJ1-5; possibly TRBD1 for D (5 bases). The CDR3 protein is CAIKGSGGSNQPQHF. The CDR3 DNA is TGTGCCATCAAAGGTTCTGGGGGGAGCAATCAGCCCCAGCATTTT.